Listed below are T cell receptor beta chains from one sample, sequenced in a study of CD8 T cells in ankylosing spondylitis. TCRdb redid the calling of the 5' RACE reads with MiXCR, one entry per CDR3 protein. Among about 390,000 distinct CDR3 sequences listed, approximately 20% were seen once. The sequenced material came from blood, either unsorted or a sorted T cell fraction (not recorded which). The receptors originated from a male donor with ankylosing spondylitis. CDR3s include the opening cysteine and the closing phenylalanine or tryptophan. D genes are given only for firm matches. Some rows mark clone size as missing; the rest say once, few, many or name a class of expanded clone.

V gene,J gene,clone size,D gene,CDR3 DNA,CDR3 protein
TRBV29-1,TRBJ2-2,few,TRBD2,TGCAGCGTTTCCACTAGCGGGAGGGCCGGGGAGCTGTTTTTT,CSVSTSGRAGELFF
TRBV5-1,TRBJ2-5,NA,NA,TGCGCCAGCAGCTACGGGGAAGAGACCCAGTACTTC,CASSYGEETQYF
TRBV5-1,TRBJ1-5,NA,NA,TGCGCCAGCAGCCCAGGGATCAATCAGCCCCAGCATTTT,CASSPGINQPQHF
TRBV12-3/TRBV12-4,TRBJ1-1,few,NA,TGTGCCAGCAGTTTGGTTGGAGGCGCAACGAACACTGAAGCTTTCTTT,CASSLVGGATNTEAFF
TRBV14,TRBJ1-6,NA,NA,TGTGCCAGCAGCCAAACCCGATCGTGGGCCCTCCACTTT,CASSQTRSWALHF
TRBV29-1,TRBJ1-4,few,NA,TGCAGCGTCACCGGGACAAGAGAAAAACTGTTTTTT,CSVTGTREKLFF
TRBV28,TRBJ1-2,NA,TRBD1,TGTGCCAGCAGTCCCCGGGACAGGGCAAGGACATTC,CASSPRDRARTF
TRBV29-1,TRBJ2-3,few,TRBD2,TGCAGCGTAACTAGCGGGTCCACAGATACGCAGTATTTT,CSVTSGSTDTQYF
TRBV27,TRBJ1-4,NA,NA,TGTGCCAGCAGTCCCGCGGGCTCCCCTATCCCAAAACTGTTTTTT,CASSPAGSPIPKLFF
TRBV7-6,TRBJ1-6,few,NA,TGTGCCAGCAGCCCCCGAGAAGATTCACCCCTCCACTTT,CASSPREDSPLHF
TRBV7-2,TRBJ2-7,NA,NA,TGTGCCAGCACCTGGGGGGGCTCCGACGAGCAGTACTTC,CASTWGGSDEQYF
TRBV29-1,TRBJ2-3,NA,TRBD2,TGCAGCGTCGGCCAAAGGACTAGCGGGGGGGATACGCAGTATTTT,CSVGQRTSGGDTQYF
TRBV12-3/TRBV12-4,TRBJ1-4,few,NA,TGTGCCAGCAGTCCCCGACGGATTAATGAAAAACTGTTTTTT,CASSPRRINEKLFF
TRBV3-1,TRBJ2-6,few,TRBD1,TGTGCCACGGGACAGGGTCTCTCTGGGGCCAACGTCCTGACTTTC,CATGQGLSGANVLTF
TRBV5-1,TRBJ2-7,NA,NA,TGCGCCAGCAGCTTGGAGCCACCGACGAACTACGAGCAGTACTTC,CASSLEPPTNYEQYF
TRBV6-2/TRBV6-3,TRBJ2-7,few,TRBD2,TGTGCCAGCAGTTCCCAAGCGGGAGGGCTCCTAGGTGTGCAGTACTTC,CASSSQAGGLLGVQYF
TRBV20-1,TRBJ2-3,many,TRBD2,TGCAGTGCCGGCACGGGACTAGCGGGAGTTTTGACAGATACGCAGTATTTT,CSAGTGLAGVLTDTQYF
TRBV5-1,TRBJ1-1,NA,NA,TGCGCCAGCAGCTTGGGTGAGTTCGAAGCTTTCTTT,CASSLGEFEAFF
TRBV20-1,TRBJ2-3,NA,TRBD1,TGCAGTGCTAGATCGGGACAGGGTGGGGATACGCAGTATTTT,CSARSGQGGDTQYF
TRBV28,TRBJ2-1,NA,NA,TGTGCCAGCAGTTTATCTTGGGGTGAGCAGTTCTTC,CASSLSWGEQFF
TRBV5-8,TRBJ2-1,few,NA,TGTGCCAGCAGCAGAATACTAGTGTGGTCCTACAATGAGCAGTTCTTC,CASSRILVWSYNEQFF
TRBV28,TRBJ2-1,NA,NA,TGTGCCAGCAGTTTAAATCAGGGGTTCGGACCGTATGAGCAGTTCTTC,CASSLNQGFGPYEQFF
TRBV20-1,TRBJ2-1,few,NA,TGCAGTGCTTATCCCTCCCGAGGCTCCTACAATGAGCAGTTCTTC,CSAYPSRGSYNEQFF
TRBV9,TRBJ2-1,many,TRBD2,TGTGCCAGCAGCGTAGACGGGAGGATCTACAATGAGCAGTTCTTC,CASSVDGRIYNEQFF
TRBV6-1,TRBJ2-2,NA,TRBD2,TGTGCCAGCAGTAAGACTAGCGGTCGGAACACCGGGGAGCTGTTTTTT,CASSKTSGRNTGELFF
TRBV18,TRBJ2-7,few,NA,TGTGCCAGCTCACCGGGCAACTCCTACGAGCAGTACTTC,CASSPGNSYEQYF
TRBV12-3/TRBV12-4,TRBJ2-2,NA,NA,TGTGCCAGCAGCACGGGACTGGCAAACACCGGGGAGCTGTTTTTT,CASSTGLANTGELFF
TRBV10-3,TRBJ2-7,NA,NA,TGTGCCATCAGTGAGTTGTCCTACGAGCAGTACTTC,CAISELSYEQYF
TRBV20-1,TRBJ2-1,NA,NA,TGCAGTGCTCCTGACAGTTACAATGAGCAGTTCTTC,CSAPDSYNEQFF
TRBV29-1,TRBJ2-7,many,TRBD1,TGCAGCGTTGAGAAAACAGGGGGCCGGTACTTC,CSVEKTGGRYF
TRBV10-3,TRBJ2-1,few,TRBD2,TGTGCCATCAGTGACCTAGCGGTCTACAATGAGCAGTTCTTC,CAISDLAVYNEQFF
TRBV19,TRBJ1-2,few,NA,TGTGCCAGTAGTCCCCGGGGGGACATTCTAAGTAATGGCTACACCTTC,CASSPRGDILSNGYTF
TRBV15,TRBJ2-1,NA,TRBD2,TGTGCCACCAGCTCGGGACTAGCGGGACTCTACAATGAGCAGTTCTTC,CATSSGLAGLYNEQFF
TRBV28,TRBJ2-3,few,NA,TGTGCCAGCAGTTTAAATGGGGTGAGCACAGATACGCAGTATTTT,CASSLNGVSTDTQYF
TRBV3-1,TRBJ1-1,NA,TRBD1,TGTGCCAGCAGCCGGACAGGGGACACTGAAGCTTTCTTT,CASSRTGDTEAFF
TRBV6-2/TRBV6-3,TRBJ2-1,NA,NA,TGTGCCAGCAGTTACTCGAGGGGCGGCCCTTCCTACAATGAGCAGTTCTTC,CASSYSRGGPSYNEQFF
TRBV12-3/TRBV12-4,TRBJ2-7,many,NA,TGTGCCAGCAGTCGGGGCGGAGGTTCATACGAGCAGTACTTC,CASSRGGGSYEQYF
TRBV28,TRBJ2-1,few,TRBD2,TGTGCCAGCACTGAGCGGGAGTATAGTGAGCAGTTCTTC,CASTEREYSEQFF
TRBV7-2,TRBJ2-1,NA,NA,TGTGCCAGCAGATTAGGAGTTAACAATGAGCAGTTCTTC,CASRLGVNNEQFF
TRBV5-6,TRBJ2-5,few,TRBD1,TGTGCCAGCAGCACCGGGACAGGGGCGCGTCTCTCCCAAGAGACCCAGTACTTC,CASSTGTGARLSQETQYF
TRBV20-1,TRBJ2-2,NA,TRBD2,TGCAGTGCGCAGGGACTAGCGGGAGGAGGAACCGGGGAGCTGTTTTTT,CSAQGLAGGGTGELFF
TRBV12-3/TRBV12-4,TRBJ1-6,few,TRBD1,TGTGCCAGCAGCGCAGGGGGGCCCCTCCACTTT,CASSAGGPLHF
TRBV9,TRBJ2-1,NA,NA,TGTGCCAGCAGCGGACACAGGGTTGAAGATGGTGAGCAGTTCTTC,CASSGHRVEDGEQFF
TRBV28,TRBJ1-1,NA,TRBD1,TGTGCCAGCCATCTAAGACAGGGGATTACTGAAGCTTTCTTT,CASHLRQGITEAFF
TRBV25-1,TRBJ1-4,NA,NA,TGTGCCAGCAGTCCCTTTGCGGGGGCTAATGAAAAACTGTTTTTT,CASSPFAGANEKLFF
TRBV2,TRBJ1-2,NA,NA,TGTGCCAGCGGTAGGGACCTAGGGGATGGCTACACCTTC,CASGRDLGDGYTF